The 8 T cell receptor beta chains listed next were all sequenced from one sample in a study of T cell clonotyping in hematopoietic cell transplantation. Using immunoSEQ multiplex PCR, the repertoire was profiled, and TCRdb retains in-frame clones only, with some absent. The sample has 40,000 to 55,000 clones; around 94% are singletons. Source material: peripheral blood mononuclear cells. Every receptor here comes from a woman in her forties or fifties in good health. Some clones in this sample may be carry-over from other donors' samples.

The chain uses TRBV5-5 and TRBJ1-6; the D gene is possibly TRBD1 (5 bases). The CDR3 length is 16 residues. V lost 2 bases to trimming and J lost 4 bases, with 13 bases between them. CDR1 and CDR2 (germline): SGHKS, YYEKEE (reference sequence). The CDR3 nucleotides read TGTGCCAGCAGCTTAACCGGGACGGCTTATAATTCACCCCTCCACTTT. Encoded protein: CASSLTGTAYNSPLHF.

CDR3 loop: CASSYSAGQPQHF. In nucleotides, the CDR3 is TGTGCCAGCAGTTACTCAGCGGGCCAGCCCCAGCATTTT. The V gene is TRBV6-5, the J gene TRBJ1-5; D is unclear. The CDR3 totals 13 residues. Germline CDR1 is MNHEY and CDR2 is SVGAGI. V shed 0 bases and J shed 7 bases, with 7 bases lying between them.

The rearrangement uses TRBV5-1 and TRBJ2-3; 9 nucleotides align to TRBD1. The V gene's germline CDR1 is SGHRS and CDR2 YFSETQ. This CDR3 region has 15 residues. V gave up 0 bases and J gave up 4 bases; unmatched junction bases: 3. The DNA of the CDR3 is TGCGCCAGCAGCTTGGACAGGGGGCAACCAGATACGCAGTATTTT. Amino acids: CASSLDRGQPDTQYF.

CDR3 coding DNA: TGTGCCAGCAGAAACTTGTTAGGACAGAGGGGTGAGCAGTTCTTC. It translates to CASRNLLGQRGEQFF. The V gene is TRBV6-1, the J gene TRBJ2-1, with D possibly TRBD1 on 6 matching bases. Per germline, CDR1 MNHNS and CDR2 SASEGT. This CDR3 region has 15 residues. V lost 6 bases and J 9 bases, leaving 21 bases between the germline ends.

CDR3: CASSFTSDNGRNEQFF. The CDR3 DNA sequence: TGCGCCAGCAGCTTTACGTCAGATAACGGGAGGAATGAGCAGTTCTTC. The rearrangement uses TRBV5-1 and TRBJ2-1; TRBD2 matches at 7 bases. The germline V gene encodes CDR1 SGHRS and CDR2 YFSETQ. The CDR3 is made up of 16 amino acids. With V trimmed by 2 bases and J by 7 bases, 12 bases remained unmatched. The variable domain in full, with the rest retrieved from reference TRBV5-1 and TRBJ2-1, is KAGVTQTPRYLIKTRGQQVTLSCSPISGHRSVSWYQQTPGQGLQFLFEYFSETQRNKGNFPGRFSGRQFSNSRSEMNVSTLELGDSALYLCASSFTSDNGRNEQFFGPGTRLTVL.

CDR3 protein: CAWSASSYNSPLHF. The CDR3 DNA follows: TGTGCCTGGAGTGCGAGCTCCTATAATTCACCCCTCCACTTT. The V call is TRBV30, the J call TRBJ1-6; D is uncertain. V lost 1 base, J lost 0 bases, and 4 bases lay in between. Germline V gene data show CDR1 as GTSNPN and CDR2 as SVGIG (reference sequence). This CDR3 region has 14 residues.

The chain couples TRBV9 to TRBJ2-1, with D uncertain. Germline V gene sequence: CDR1 SGDLS, CDR2 YYNGEE. The CDR3 has 13 residues. The V gene lost 0 bases and the J gene lost 5 bases, with 6 bases spanning the gap. The CDR3 spells CASSVAVDNEQFF. CDR3 sequence (DNA): TGTGCCAGCAGCGTAGCAGTGGACAATGAGCAGTTCTTC.

This chain uses TRBV10-3 with TRBJ1-5, with unresolved D. V lost 5 bases to trimming and J lost 0 bases, with 11 bases between them. The CDR3 runs 15 residues. In germline, CDR1 is ENHRY, CDR2 SYGVKD. DNA for the CDR3: TGTGCCATCAGTCCAGAGAGGAATAGCAATCAGCCCCAGCATTTT. Protein sequence: CAISPERNSNQPQHF.